This T cell receptor (beta chain) comes out of a study of blood T cell repertoires in COVID-19. Sequencing used immunoSEQ multiplex PCR; TCRdb keeps in-frame clones, though not all of them. The table lists 450,000 to 500,000 clones, about nine tenths of them singletons. Germline V gene sequence: CDR1 LNHDA, CDR2 SQIVND (reference sequence). The CDR3 runs 16 residues. Trimming cost V 5 bases and J 7 bases; bases outside gene matches: 10. The V and J genes are TRBV19 and TRBJ2-2, with 10 bases that match TRBD2. What was sequenced was PBMCs or T cells enriched from blood (not recorded which). This sequence was found in a woman in her fifties or sixties who had recovered from COVID-19. The CDR3 DNA is TGTGCCAGTAGTTCGTCTCCCGGGACTAGCGTCGGGGAGCTGTTTTTT. This codes for CASSSSPGTSVGELFF.